The T cell receptor beta chain under discussion was sequenced for a study of identifying expanded T cells in peripheral blood. Study observations and caveats: Clone count variance between roughly 2-week samples rose with total template count. Differentially abundant clones: about 1.1 between replicates, just under 17 at about two weeks, less than 25 at four.

As to this clone: Its specificity is unknown.

TCRdb's copy holds only in-frame clones and misses some; the assay was immunoSEQ multiplex PCR. The sample has around 63,000 clones; over 75% are singletons. Germline CDR1 is LGHNT and CDR2 is FRNRAP. This CDR3 spans 13 amino acids. Trimming left V 1 base short and J 7 bases short, with 10 bases between. The sequenced material came from blood. V usage is TRBV12-5 and J usage is TRBJ1-2; D ambiguous. This TCR was sampled from a person between 18 and 70 years old in good health. CDR3 sequence: CASGLAILGGYTF. In DNA, the CDR3 is TGTGCTAGTGGTTTGGCTATACTGGGTGGCTACACCTTC.